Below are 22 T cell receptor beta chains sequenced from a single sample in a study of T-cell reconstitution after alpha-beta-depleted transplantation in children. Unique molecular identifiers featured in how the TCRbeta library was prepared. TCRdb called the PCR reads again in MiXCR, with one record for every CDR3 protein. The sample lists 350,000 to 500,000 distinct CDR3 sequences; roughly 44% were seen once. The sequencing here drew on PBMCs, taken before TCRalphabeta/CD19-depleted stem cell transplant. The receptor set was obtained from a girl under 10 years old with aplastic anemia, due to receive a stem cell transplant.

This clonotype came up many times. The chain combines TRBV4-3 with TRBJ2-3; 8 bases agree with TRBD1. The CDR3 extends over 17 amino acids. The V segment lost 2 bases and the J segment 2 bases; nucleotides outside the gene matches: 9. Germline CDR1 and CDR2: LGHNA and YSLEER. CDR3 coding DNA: TGCGCCAGCAGCCAATTCCCACGGACAGGGTACACAGATACGCAGTATTTT. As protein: CASSQFPRTGYTDTQYF.

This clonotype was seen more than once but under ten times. The CDR3 protein is CASSPGQGKPGELFF. The CDR3 DNA reads TGTGCCAGCAGCCCCGGACAGGGGAAACCCGGGGAGCTGTTTTTT. The chain uses TRBV7-6 and TRBJ2-2; TRBD1 matches 9 bases. The CDR3 is made up of 15 amino acids. Losses at the gene ends were 5 bases for V and 6 bases for J; bases not matched to a gene: 7. CDR1 and CDR2 from the germline V gene are SGHVS and FNYEAQ.

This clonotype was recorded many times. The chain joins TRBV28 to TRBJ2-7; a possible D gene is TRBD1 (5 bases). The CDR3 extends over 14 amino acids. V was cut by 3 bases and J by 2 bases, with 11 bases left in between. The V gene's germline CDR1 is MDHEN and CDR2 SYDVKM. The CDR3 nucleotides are TGTGCCAGCAGTTTGCAAAGGGGTGCCTACGAGCAGTACTTC. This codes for CASSLQRGAYEQYF. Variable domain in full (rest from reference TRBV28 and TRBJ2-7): DVKVTQSSRYLVKRTGEKVFLECVQDMDHENMFWYRQDPGLGLRLIYFSYDVKMKEKGDIPEGYSVSREKKERFSLILESASTNQTSMYLCASSLQRGAYEQYFGPGTRLTVT.

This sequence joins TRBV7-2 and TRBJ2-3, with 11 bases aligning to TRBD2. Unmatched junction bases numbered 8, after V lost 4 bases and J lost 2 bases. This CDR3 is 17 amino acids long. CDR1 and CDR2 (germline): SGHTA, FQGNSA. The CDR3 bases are TGTGCCAGCAGCTCGCCGGGACTAGCGGTCTTCACAGATACGCAGTATTTT. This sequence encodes CASSSPGLAVFTDTQYF.

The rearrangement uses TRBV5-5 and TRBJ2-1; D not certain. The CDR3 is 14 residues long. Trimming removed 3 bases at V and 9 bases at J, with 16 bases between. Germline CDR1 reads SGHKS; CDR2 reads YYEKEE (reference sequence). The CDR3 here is CASSSPLGFGEQFF. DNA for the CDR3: TGTGCCAGCAGCTCTCCTTTAGGGTTTGGTGAGCAGTTCTTC.

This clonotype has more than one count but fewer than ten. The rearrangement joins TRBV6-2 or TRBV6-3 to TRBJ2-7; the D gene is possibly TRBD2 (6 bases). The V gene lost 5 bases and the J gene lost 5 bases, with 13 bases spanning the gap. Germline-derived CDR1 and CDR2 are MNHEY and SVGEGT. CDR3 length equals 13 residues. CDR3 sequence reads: CASSAPGVHEQYF. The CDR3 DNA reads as TGTGCCAGCAGTGCCCCGGGAGTCCACGAGCAGTACTTC.

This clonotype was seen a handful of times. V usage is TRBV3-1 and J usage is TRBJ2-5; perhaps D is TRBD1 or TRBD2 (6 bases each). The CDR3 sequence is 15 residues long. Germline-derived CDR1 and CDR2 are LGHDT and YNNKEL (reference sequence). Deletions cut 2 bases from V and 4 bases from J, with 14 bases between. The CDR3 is CASSQIGGPGETQYF. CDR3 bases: TGTGCCAGCAGCCAAATTGGGGGGCCAGGAGAGACCCAGTACTTC.

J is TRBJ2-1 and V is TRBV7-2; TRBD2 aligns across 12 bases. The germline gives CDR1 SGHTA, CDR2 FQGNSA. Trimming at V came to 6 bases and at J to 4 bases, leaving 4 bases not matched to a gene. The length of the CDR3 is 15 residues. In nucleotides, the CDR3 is TGTGCCAGCAGAAAGACTAGCGGGGGATACAATGAGCAGTTCTTC. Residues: CASRKTSGGYNEQFF.

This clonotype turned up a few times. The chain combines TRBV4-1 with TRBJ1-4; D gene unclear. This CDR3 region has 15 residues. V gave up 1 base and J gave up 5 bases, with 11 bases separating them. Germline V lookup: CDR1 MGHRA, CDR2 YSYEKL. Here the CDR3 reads CASSQVPDPNEKLFF. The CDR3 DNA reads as TGCGCCAGCAGCCAAGTCCCAGATCCGAATGAAAAACTGTTTTTT.

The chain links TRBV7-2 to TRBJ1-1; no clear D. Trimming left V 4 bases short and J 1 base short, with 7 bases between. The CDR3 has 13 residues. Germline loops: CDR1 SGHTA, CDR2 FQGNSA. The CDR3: CASSSRKNTEAFF. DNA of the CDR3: TGTGCCAGCAGCTCCCGGAAGAACACTGAAGCTTTCTTT. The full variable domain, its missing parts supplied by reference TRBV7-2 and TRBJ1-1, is GAGVSQSPSNKVTEKGKDVELRCDPISGHTALYWYRQSLGQGLEFLIYFQGNSAPDKSGLPSDRFSAERTGGSVSTLTIQRTQQEDSAVYLCASSSRKNTEAFFGQGTRLTVV.

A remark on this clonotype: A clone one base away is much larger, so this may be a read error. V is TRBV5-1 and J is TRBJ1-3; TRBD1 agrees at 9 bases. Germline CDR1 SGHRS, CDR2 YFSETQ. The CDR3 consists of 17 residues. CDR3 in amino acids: CARSSTGTGTTGNTIYF. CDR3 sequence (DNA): TGCGCCCGCAGCTCAACCGGGACAGGGACTACTGGAAACACCATATATTTT.

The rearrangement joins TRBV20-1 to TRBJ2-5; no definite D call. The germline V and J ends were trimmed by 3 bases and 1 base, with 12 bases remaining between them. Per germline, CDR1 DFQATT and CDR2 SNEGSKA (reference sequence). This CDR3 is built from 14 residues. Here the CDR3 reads CSARKDPFQETQYF. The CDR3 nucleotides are TGCAGTGCTAGGAAGGACCCCTTCCAAGAGACCCAGTACTTC.

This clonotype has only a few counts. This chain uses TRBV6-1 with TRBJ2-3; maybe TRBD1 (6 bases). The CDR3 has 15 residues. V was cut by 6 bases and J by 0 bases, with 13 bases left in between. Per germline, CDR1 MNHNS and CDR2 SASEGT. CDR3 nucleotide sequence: TGTGCCAGCAGATGGGACACGACTAGCACAGATACGCAGTATTTT. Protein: CASRWDTTSTDTQYF.

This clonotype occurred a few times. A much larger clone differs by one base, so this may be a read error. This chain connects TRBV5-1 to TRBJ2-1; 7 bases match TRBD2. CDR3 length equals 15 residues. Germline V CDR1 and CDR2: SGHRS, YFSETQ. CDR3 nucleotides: TGCGCCAGCAGCCCAGCGGGACGCTCCTACAATGAGAAGTTCTTC. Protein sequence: CASSPAGRSYNEKFF.

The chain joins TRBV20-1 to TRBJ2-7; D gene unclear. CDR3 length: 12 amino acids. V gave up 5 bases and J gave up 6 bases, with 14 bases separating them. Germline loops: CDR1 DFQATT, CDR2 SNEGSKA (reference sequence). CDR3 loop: CSAGALPSEQYF. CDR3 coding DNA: TGCAGTGCTGGCGCCCTCCCTAGCGAGCAGTACTTC.

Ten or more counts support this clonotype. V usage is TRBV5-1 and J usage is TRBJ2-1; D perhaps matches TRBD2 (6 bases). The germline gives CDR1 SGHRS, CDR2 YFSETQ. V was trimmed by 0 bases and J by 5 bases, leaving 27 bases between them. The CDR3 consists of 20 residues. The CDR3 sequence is CASSLVRSGYSGEGNNEQFF. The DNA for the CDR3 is TGCGCCAGCAGCTTGGTCCGTTCGGGATATAGCGGAGAGGGTAACAATGAGCAGTTCTTC.

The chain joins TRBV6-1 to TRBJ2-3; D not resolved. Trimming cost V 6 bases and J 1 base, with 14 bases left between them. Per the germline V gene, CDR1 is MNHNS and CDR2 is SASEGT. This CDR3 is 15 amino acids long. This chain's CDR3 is CASSPIWAGTDTQYF. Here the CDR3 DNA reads TGTGCCAGCAGCCCCATTTGGGCGGGCACAGATACGCAGTATTTT.

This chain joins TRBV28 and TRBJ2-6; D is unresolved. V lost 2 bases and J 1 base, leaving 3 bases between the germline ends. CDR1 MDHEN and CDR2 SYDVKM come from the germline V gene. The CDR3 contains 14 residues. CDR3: CASSLQSGANVLTF. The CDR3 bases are TGTGCCAGCAGTTTACAGTCTGGGGCCAACGTCCTGACTTTC. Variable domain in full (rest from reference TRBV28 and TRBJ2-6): DVKVTQSSRYLVKRTGEKVFLECVQDMDHENMFWYRQDPGLGLRLIYFSYDVKMKEKGDIPEGYSVSREKKERFSLILESASTNQTSMYLCASSLQSGANVLTFGAGSRLTVL.

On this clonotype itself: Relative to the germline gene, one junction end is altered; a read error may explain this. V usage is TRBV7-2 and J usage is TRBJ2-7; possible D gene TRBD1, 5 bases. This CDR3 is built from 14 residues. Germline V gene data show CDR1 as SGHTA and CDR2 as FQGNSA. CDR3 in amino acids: CASSLLQGSYEQSF. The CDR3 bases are TGTGCCAGCAGCTTACTCCAGGGCTCCTACGAGCAGTCCTTC. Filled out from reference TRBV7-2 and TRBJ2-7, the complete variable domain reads GAGVSQSPSNKVTEKGKDVELRCDPISGHTALYWYRQSLGQGLEFLIYFQGNSAPDKSGLPSDRFSAERTGGSVSTLTIQRTQQEDSAVYLCASSLLQGSYEQSFGPGTRLTVT.

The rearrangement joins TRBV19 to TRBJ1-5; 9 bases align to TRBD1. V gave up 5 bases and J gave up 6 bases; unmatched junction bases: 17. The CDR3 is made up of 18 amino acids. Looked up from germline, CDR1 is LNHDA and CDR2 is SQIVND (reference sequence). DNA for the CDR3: TGTGCCAGTAGTTACCACTATCGTGACAGGGGGTTTGCTCAGCCCCAGCATTTT. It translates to CASSYHYRDRGFAQPQHF.

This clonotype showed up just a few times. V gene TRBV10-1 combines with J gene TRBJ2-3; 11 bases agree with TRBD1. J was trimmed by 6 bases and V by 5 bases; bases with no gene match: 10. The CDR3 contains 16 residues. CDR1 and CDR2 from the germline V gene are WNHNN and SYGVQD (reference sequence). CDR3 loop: CASSSSGTGGKDTQYF. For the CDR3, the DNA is TGCGCCAGCAGTTCCTCCGGGACAGGGGGAAAGGATACGCAGTATTTT.

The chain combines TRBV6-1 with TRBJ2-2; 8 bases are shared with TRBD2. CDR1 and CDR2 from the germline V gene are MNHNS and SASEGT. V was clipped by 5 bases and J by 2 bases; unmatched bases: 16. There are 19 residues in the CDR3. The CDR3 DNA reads TGTGCCAGCAGTCGCCTCATCGGGGGGGCCTATAGTAACACCGGGGAGCTGTTTTTT. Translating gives CASSRLIGGAYSNTGELFF.